The clone carrying this T cell receptor beta chain was seen a few times. The antigen remains undetermined. TCRdb re-analysed the 5' RACE reads in MiXCR, keeping a single row per CDR3 protein. The sample has 230,000 or so distinct CDR3 sequences, approximately 6.8% seen once. This record belongs to a study of T cells after yellow fever vaccination. Study results and limitations: Among primary-vaccination clones, most reappeared after the booster, at roughly 96% for CD4 and around 90% for CD8.

This receptor was identified in a man aged 25 to 40 who received the YFV17D yellow fever vaccine. This sample comprised CD4+ T cells sorted from PBMCs, obtained on the day of the yellow fever booster vaccination.

CDR3 sequence reads: CASTRGGTSGTGELFF. The DNA for the CDR3 is TGTGCCTCGACCCGGGGGGGGACTAGCGGAACCGGGGAGCTGTTTTTT. This chain links TRBV30 with TRBJ2-2, with TRBD2 matching 11 bases. This CDR3 spans 16 amino acids. V dropped 7 bases and J dropped 5; count of bases not matched to a gene: 12. In germline, CDR1 is GTSNPN, CDR2 SVGIG (reference sequence).